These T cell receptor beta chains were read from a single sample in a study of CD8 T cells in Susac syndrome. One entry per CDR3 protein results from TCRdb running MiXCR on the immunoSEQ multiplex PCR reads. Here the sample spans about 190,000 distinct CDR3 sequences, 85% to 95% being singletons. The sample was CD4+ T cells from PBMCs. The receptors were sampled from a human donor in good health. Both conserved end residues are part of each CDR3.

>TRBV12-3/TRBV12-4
CASSLVREQFF
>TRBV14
CASSQEDRAGPETQYF
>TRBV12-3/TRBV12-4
CASSLSNRVHGYTF
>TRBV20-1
CSADRSGTASYEQYF
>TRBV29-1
CSVEATFDTQYF
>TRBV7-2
CASSLHRVAVANEQFF
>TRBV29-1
CSVDVSGSMLFF
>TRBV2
CARGRQGSNTEAFF
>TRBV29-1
CSVVGGRETQYF
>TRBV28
CASTVSGIVTEAFF
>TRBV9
CASSVRGDNSPLHF
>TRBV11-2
CASSLSRPRDRQFF
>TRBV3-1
CASSQDTGTWGTDTQYF
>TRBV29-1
CSVEVRALAGGGQVTDTQYF
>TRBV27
CASSFRDRVYEQYF
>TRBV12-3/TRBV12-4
CASSSVAGVGELFF
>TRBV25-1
CASIKTNTDTQYF
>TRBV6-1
CASSEGRGSGANVLTF
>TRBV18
CASSPGSVNTGELFF
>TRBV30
CAWNPTANTGELFF
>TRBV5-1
CASSSGGGGYEQYF
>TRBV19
CASSHRGEQFF
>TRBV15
CATSRVQDIKTQYF
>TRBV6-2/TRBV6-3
CASREAGRHYGYTF
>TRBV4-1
CASSSFTGYNYGYTF
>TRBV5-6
CASSFDGGGPQHF
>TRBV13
CASSLRWTEQYF
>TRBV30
CAWNGMIYQETQYF
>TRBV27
CVTRGYSPEAFF
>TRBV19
CASTTKNTEAFF
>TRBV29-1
CSVEGTGAILRTDTQYF
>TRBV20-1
CSARGVQASYEQYF
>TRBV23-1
CASSQGFQETQYF
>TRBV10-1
CASSEDNGETQYF
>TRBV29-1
CSVDQGATYGYTF
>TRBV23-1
CASSQSLDREAFF
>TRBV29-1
CSVGRSYGYTF
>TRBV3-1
CASSSGLGGYGYTF
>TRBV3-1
CASSQETALRYGYTF
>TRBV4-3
CASSREEGNQPQHF
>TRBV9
CASSPSRLGGETQYF
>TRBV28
CASSPFAGGQPQHF
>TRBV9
CASSPRTSGPGYEQFF
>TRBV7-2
CASSFQASGGAQETQYF
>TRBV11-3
CASSARLLAGGYNEQFF
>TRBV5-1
CASSWTGSQTQYF
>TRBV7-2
CASSPRLAGDNEQFF
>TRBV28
CASTSKGWWDQPQHF
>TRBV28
CASSTLAGGQDTQYF
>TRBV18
CASSPDRRLAEAFF
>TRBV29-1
CSVENSGGGTEAFF
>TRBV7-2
CASSLGQASNQPQHF
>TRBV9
CASSQPGGGEQFF